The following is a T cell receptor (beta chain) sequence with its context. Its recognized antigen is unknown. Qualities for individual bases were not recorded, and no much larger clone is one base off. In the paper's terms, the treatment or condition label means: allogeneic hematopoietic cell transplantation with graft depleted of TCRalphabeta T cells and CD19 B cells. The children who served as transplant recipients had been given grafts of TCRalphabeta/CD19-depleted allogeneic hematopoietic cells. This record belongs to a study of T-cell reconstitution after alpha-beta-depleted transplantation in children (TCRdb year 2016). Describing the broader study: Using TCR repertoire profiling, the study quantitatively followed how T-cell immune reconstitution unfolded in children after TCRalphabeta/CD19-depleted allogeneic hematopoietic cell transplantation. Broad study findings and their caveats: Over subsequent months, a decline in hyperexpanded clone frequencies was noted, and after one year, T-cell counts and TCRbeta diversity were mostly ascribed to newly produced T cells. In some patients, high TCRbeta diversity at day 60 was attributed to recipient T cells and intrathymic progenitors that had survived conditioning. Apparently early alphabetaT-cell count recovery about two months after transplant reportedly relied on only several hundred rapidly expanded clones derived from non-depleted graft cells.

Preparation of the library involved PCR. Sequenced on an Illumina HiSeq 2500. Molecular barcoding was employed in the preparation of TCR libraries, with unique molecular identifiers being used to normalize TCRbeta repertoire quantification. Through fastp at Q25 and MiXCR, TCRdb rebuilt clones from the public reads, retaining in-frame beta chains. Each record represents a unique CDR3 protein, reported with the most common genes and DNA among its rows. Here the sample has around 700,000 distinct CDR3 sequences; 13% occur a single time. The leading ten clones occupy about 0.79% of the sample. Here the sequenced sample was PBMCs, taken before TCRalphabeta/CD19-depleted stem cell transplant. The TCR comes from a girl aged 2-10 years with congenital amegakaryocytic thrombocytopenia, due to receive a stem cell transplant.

CDR3 protein: CASSETGLFNQPQHF. The DNA sequence follows: TGTGCCAGCAGTGAGACAGGGTTGTTCAATCAGCCCCAGCATTTT. The V and J segments used are TRBV12-3 or TRBV12-4 and TRBJ1-5, with 7 central nucleotides matching TRBD1. The CDR3 spans 15 residues, from the cysteine through the phenylalanine. Only CDR3 DNA is held: 45 bases, read in frame from base 1. V lost 5 bases and J lost 3 bases, and the count of bases not matched to a germline gene is 7.